This TCR beta chain originates from a study of graft-versus-host responses after intestinal transplantation. Overall study: Recipients across the board were started on anti-thymocyte globulin induction, then kept on tacrolimus and steroids for about three years.

A note on this clone: One end of the junction does not line up with germline, which may come from a read error. The same CDR3 arises from other DNA sequences in this sample as well.

Generated by immunoSEQ multiplex PCR, the TCRdb table keeps only in-frame clones and is missing some. Here the sample spans around 20,000 clones, approximately 92% being singletons. The source was PBMCs, collected about 260 days after intestinal transplant. The TCR comes from a human patient who received an intestinal transplant, so some T cells may come from the graft donor.

In DNA form, the CDR3 reads TGTGCCAGCAGCTTAGCGGGTCGGATAATGAACACTGAGGCTTTCTTT. Amino acid sequence: CASSLAGRIMNTEAFF. The rearrangement joins TRBV7-9 to TRBJ1-1; D remains ambiguous. Per germline, CDR1 SEHNR and CDR2 FQNEAQ (reference sequence). The CDR3 runs to 16 residues.